This T cell receptor (beta chain) was obtained from a study of T-cell reconstitution after alpha-beta-depleted transplantation in children. The sample holds a few counts of this clonotype. It was with unique molecular identifiers that the TCRbeta library was prepared. Each CDR3 protein gets one entry after TCRdb re-called the PCR reads with MiXCR. The sample comprises fewer than 700,000 distinct CDR3 sequences, 13% of which are singletons, and 2.2% rests with the top ten. The CDR3 length is 15 residues. Germline lookup yields CDR1 MNHNS and CDR2 SASEGT. Trimming took 7 bases from V and 2 from J, leaving 14 bases between them.

The sequenced sample was PBMCs, mostly from graft donor cells, obtained 360 days after TCRalphabeta/CD19-depleted stem cell transplant. This chain connects TRBV6-1 to TRBJ2-2; a weak D match, TRBD1 (6 bases). The TCR sequence derives from a male patient aged 10 to 17 who had a stem cell transplant for acute myeloid leukemia, so the T cells may come from the graft donor. In DNA form, the CDR3 reads TGTGCCAGCACCCACCGGGACACTAACACCGGGGAGCTGTTTTTT. This codes for CASTHRDTNTGELFF.